The 23 T cell receptor beta chains listed next were all sequenced from one sample in a study of cytomegalovirus exposure and HLA in healthy donors. Generated by immunoSEQ multiplex PCR, the TCRdb table keeps only in-frame clones and is missing some. The repertoire holds 200,000 to 300,000 clones, with 90% as singletons. The sample taken for sequencing was PBMCs. The receptors originated from a woman between 25 and 40 years old in good health and CMV-seronegative.

The chain joins TRBV5-6 to TRBJ1-2; 7 nucleotides line up with TRBD1. This CDR3 is 15 amino acids long. Trimming at V came to 3 bases and at J to 4 bases, leaving 9 bases not matched to a gene. The germline gives CDR1 SGHDT, CDR2 YYEEEE. CDR3: CASSSGTDPGYGYTF. CDR3 bases: TGTGCCAGCAGCTCCGGGACAGACCCAGGCTATGGCTACACCTTC.

The chain joins TRBV5-1 to TRBJ2-7; maybe TRBD1 (6 bases). V was shortened by 4 bases and J by 3 bases, with 23 bases between the two germline ends. CDR3 length: 17 residues. Germline V gene lookup returns CDR1 SGHRS and CDR2 YFSETQ. The CDR3 region has the DNA TGCGCCAGCAGCGTCGGACAGCGCACCCTCCCAGACTACGAGCAGTACTTC. Encoded protein: CASSVGQRTLPDYEQYF.

This chain connects TRBV28 to TRBJ2-1; 14 bases line up with TRBD2. After removal of 4 bases from V and 0 bases from J, the junction contained 8 bases not matched to a gene. Per germline, CDR1 MDHEN and CDR2 SYDVKM. The CDR3 is 19 amino acids. The CDR3 loop is CASSWTSGRPLRSYNEQFF. In nucleotides, the CDR3 is TGTGCCAGCAGTTGGACTAGCGGGAGGCCTCTTCGCTCCTACAATGAGCAGTTCTTC.

The genes are TRBV20-1 and TRBJ2-7; a possible D gene is TRBD1 (6 bases). The V gene lost 2 bases and the J gene lost 13 bases, with 15 bases spanning the gap. Germline CDR1 DFQATT, CDR2 SNEGSKA (reference sequence). This CDR3 contains 11 residues. The CDR3 bases are TGCAGTGCTAGAAAGGGGGAGTTGAAATACTTC. Protein product: CSARKGELKYF.

This clone was seen just once. This rearrangement joins TRBV5-1 to TRBJ2-7, with 10 bases identical to TRBD1. This CDR3 spans 15 amino acids. Germline CDR1 reads SGHRS; CDR2 reads YFSETQ. V was pared by 4 bases and J by 3 bases, with 7 bases of the junction left unmatched. The CDR3 coding sequence is TGCGCCAGCAGCACCGGACAGGGGGTTGGCTACGAGCAGTACTTC. It yields the protein CASSTGQGVGYEQYF. Full variable domain (remainder filled in from reference TRBV5-1 and TRBJ2-7): KAGVTQTPRYLIKTRGQQVTLSCSPISGHRSVSWYQQTPGQGLQFLFEYFSETQRNKGNFPGRFSGRQFSNSRSEMNVSTLELGDSALYLCASSTGQGVGYEQYFGPGTRLTVT.

This chain joins TRBV5-6 and TRBJ1-1; D not resolved. V was clipped by 3 bases and J by 2 bases, with 5 bases between them. CDR1 and CDR2 from the germline V gene are SGHDT and YYEEEE. The CDR3 extends over 12 amino acids. CDR3 sequence reads: CASSYGNTEAFF. The DNA for the CDR3 is TGTGCCAGCAGCTACGGTAACACTGAAGCTTTCTTT.

The chain is built from TRBV6-5 and TRBJ2-7, with D tentatively TRBD1 (6 bases). This CDR3 has 14 amino acids. Trimming pared 6 bases from V and 2 bases from J, leaving 14 bases between. Per germline, CDR1 MNHEY and CDR2 SVGAGI. Here the CDR3 DNA reads TGTGCCAGCAGCTCGGGACAACTACCCTACGAGCAGTACTTC. It encodes CASSSGQLPYEQYF.

This chain's CDR3 is CASSLAAEAYEQYF. The CDR3 nucleotides are TGTGCCAGCAGCTTAGCGGCGGAAGCCTACGAGCAGTACTTC. The rearrangement joins TRBV7-9 to TRBJ2-7; D is uncertain. The CDR3 covers 14 residues. In germline, CDR1 is SEHNR, CDR2 FQNEAQ (reference sequence). V lost 0 bases, J lost 2 bases, and 8 bases lay in between.

This clone has just a few counts. The chain couples TRBV29-1 to TRBJ2-5; 9 positions agree with TRBD2. V shed 5 bases, J shed 5 bases, and the junction held 24 bases outside the gene matches. Per the germline V gene, CDR1 is SQVTM and CDR2 is ANQGSEA. The CDR3 loop spans 19 amino acids. CDR3 region: CSVLFQASGERGASETQYF. CDR3 in DNA: TGCAGCGTTCTCTTTCAGGCTAGCGGGGAGAGAGGGGCAAGTGAGACCCAGTACTTC.

Points on this clone: Other nucleotide sequences from this sample produce the same CDR3. The rearrangement joins TRBV28 to TRBJ1-5; D might be TRBD1 (6 bases). The germline V and J ends were trimmed by 1 base and 2 bases, with 9 bases remaining between them. The CDR3 consists of 15 residues. The germline gives CDR1 MDHEN, CDR2 SYDVKM. CDR3 sequence reads: CASSLSGARNQPQHF. CDR3 DNA sequence: TGTGCCAGCAGTTTATCAGGGGCGCGCAATCAGCCCCAGCATTTT.

The V and J genes are TRBV27 and TRBJ1-1; no reliable D call. There are 14 residues in the CDR3. Germline lookup yields CDR1 MNHEY and CDR2 SMNVEV (reference sequence). V was cut by 3 bases and J by 1 base, with 9 bases left in between. The CDR3 DNA reads as TGTGCCAGCAGTTTCCGTTGGGGGAACACTGAAGCTTTCTTT. This sequence encodes CASSFRWGNTEAFF.

Only one count was recorded for this clone. The V and J genes are TRBV7-2 and TRBJ2-7; the D gene is possibly TRBD1 (6 bases). Germline values: CDR1 SGHTA, CDR2 FQGNSA. The CDR3 sequence is 13 residues long. Trimming took off 6 bases at V and 5 bases at J, with 14 bases between the two ends. The CDR3 sequence: CASRAAGADEQYF. The CDR3 nucleotides are TGTGCCAGCAGGGCGGCAGGGGCAGACGAGCAGTACTTC. Looking up the rest from reference TRBV7-2 and TRBJ2-7 gives the full variable domain: GAGVSQSPSNKVTEKGKDVELRCDPISGHTALYWYRQSLGQGLEFLIYFQGNSAPDKSGLPSDRFSAERTGGSVSTLTIQRTQQEDSAVYLCASRAAGADEQYFGPGTRLTVT.

This sequence joins TRBV7-2 and TRBJ2-7, with D perhaps assigned TRBD1 or TRBD2 (5 bases each). Looked up from germline, CDR1 is SGHTA and CDR2 is FQGNSA. V shed 3 bases and J shed 6 bases, with 15 bases lying between them. The CDR3 totals 14 residues. In nucleotides, the CDR3 is TGTGCCAGCAGCTTCCGGGACGGACTCCTCGAGCAGTACTTC. Its translation is CASSFRDGLLEQYF.

This clone was counted once. This chain joins TRBV11-3 and TRBJ2-3, with TRBD2 identical over 9 bases. Germline V CDR1 and CDR2: SGHNT, YENEEA. Trimming took 5 bases from V and 1 from J; bases not matched to a gene: 1. CDR3 length: 14 residues. The CDR3 DNA is TGTGCCAGCAGCCCTAGCGGGGGCACAGATACGCAGTATTTT. As protein: CASSPSGGTDTQYF.

The rearrangement links TRBV19 to TRBJ2-1; TRBD1 agrees at 8 bases. Germline V gene sequence: CDR1 LNHDA, CDR2 SQIVND (reference sequence). J lost 4 bases, V lost 5 bases, and 7 bases had no gene match. This CDR3 has 15 residues. Here the CDR3 DNA reads TGTGCCAGTAGTGCCGGACAGGGACTTTACAATGAGCAGTTCTTC. This translates into CASSAGQGLYNEQFF.

The V gene is TRBV6-5, the J gene TRBJ2-1; 11 nucleotides match TRBD1. The CDR3 sequence is 15 residues long. CDR1 MNHEY and CDR2 SVGAGI come from the germline V gene. V shed 6 bases and J 6 bases; nucleotides not matched to a gene: 7. The DNA for the CDR3 is TGTGCCAGCAGCGTTCGGGGGACAGGGGGCAATGAGCAGTTCTTC. Residues: CASSVRGTGGNEQFF.

V usage is TRBV25-1 and J usage is TRBJ2-5; D remains ambiguous. Per germline, CDR1 MGHDK and CDR2 SYGVNS. The CDR3 length is 13 residues. The ends were cut back, 1 base at V and 2 bases at J, with 5 bases in the middle. The CDR3 protein is CASSEFPQETQYF. For the CDR3, the DNA is TGTGCCAGCAGTGAATTCCCTCAAGAGACCCAGTACTTC.

The chain joins TRBV7-3 to TRBJ2-3; 10 nucleotides align to TRBD1. The CDR3 sequence is 15 residues long. In germline, CDR1 is SGHTA, CDR2 FQGTGA. Losses at the gene ends were 3 bases for V and 2 bases for J; bases not matched to a gene: 2. CDR3 DNA: TGTGCCAGCAGCTTGGGGACAGGGGACACAGATACGCAGTATTTT. It yields the protein CASSLGTGDTDTQYF.

The chain combines TRBV13 with TRBJ2-2; TRBD2 is a possible D gene (6 bases). Germline V gives CDR1 PRHDT, CDR2 FYEKMQ (reference sequence). This CDR3 has 18 residues. V was cut by 5 bases and J by 0 bases, with 19 bases left in between. The CDR3 spells CASSAYDGLASNTGELFF. DNA of the CDR3: TGTGCCAGCAGCGCGTACGATGGGCTAGCGTCGAACACCGGGGAGCTGTTTTTT.

The genes are TRBV6-1 and TRBJ1-5; D not certain. V was clipped by 2 bases and J by 6 bases, with 5 bases between them. The CDR3 is 12 amino acids. Germline CDR1 reads MNHNS; CDR2 reads SASEGT. The CDR3 spells CASSERIQPQHF. The CDR3 DNA sequence: TGTGCCAGCAGTGAAAGGATTCAGCCCCAGCATTTT.

This clone appeared a single time. The rearrangement uses TRBV7-9 and TRBJ2-7, with a tentative D call TRBD1 (6 bases). Per germline, CDR1 SEHNR and CDR2 FQNEAQ (reference sequence). The length of the CDR3 is 14 residues. V was pared by 5 bases and J by 3 bases, with 14 bases between. The CDR3 protein is CASSSGQKSYEQYF. Written as DNA, the CDR3 is TGTGCCAGCAGCAGCGGACAGAAGAGCTACGAGCAGTACTTC. Filled out from reference TRBV7-9 and TRBJ2-7, the complete variable domain reads DTGVSQNPRHKITKRGQNVTFRCDPISEHNRLYWYRQTLGQGPEFLTYFQNEAQLEKSRLLSDRFSAERPKGSFSTLEIQRTEQGDSAMYLCASSSGQKSYEQYFGPGTRLTVT.

The chain joins TRBV18 to TRBJ2-7, with a tentative D call TRBD1 (5 bases). The V end was cut by 3 bases, the J end by 5 bases, with 11 bases between. CDR3 length equals 13 residues. Germline CDR1 reads KGHSH; CDR2 reads LQKENI. The CDR3 is CASSPLQGNEQYF. CDR3 DNA sequence: TGTGCCAGCTCACCCCTTCAGGGAAACGAGCAGTACTTC.

DNA for the CDR3: TGTGCCAGCAGTGAAGCGGGTATAACTACAGATACGCAGTATTTT. Translated, it gives CASSEAGITTDTQYF. J is TRBJ2-3 and V is TRBV2, with D unclear. CDR1 SNHLY and CDR2 FYNNEI come from the germline V gene. V was trimmed by 0 bases and J by 3 bases, leaving 10 bases between them. The CDR3 is made up of 15 amino acids.